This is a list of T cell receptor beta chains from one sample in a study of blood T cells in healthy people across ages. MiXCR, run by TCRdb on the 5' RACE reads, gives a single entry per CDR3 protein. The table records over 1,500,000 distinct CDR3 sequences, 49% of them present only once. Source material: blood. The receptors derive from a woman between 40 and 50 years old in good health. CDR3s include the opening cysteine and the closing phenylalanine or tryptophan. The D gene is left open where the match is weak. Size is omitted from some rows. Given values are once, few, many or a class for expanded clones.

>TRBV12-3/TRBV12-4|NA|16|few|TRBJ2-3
CASRAGVTLGTDTQYF
TGTGCCAGTAGAGCTGGGGTCACCCTTGGCACAGATACGCAGTATTTT
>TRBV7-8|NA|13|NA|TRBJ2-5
CASSLVKWETQYF
TGTGCCAGCAGCTTAGTTAAGTGGGAGACCCAGTACTTC
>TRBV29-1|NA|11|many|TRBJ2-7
CSGGDTYEQYF
TGCAGTGGCGGCGACACCTACGAGCAGTACTTC
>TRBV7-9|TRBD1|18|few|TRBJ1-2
CASSLTHRGGEGWNGYTF
TGTGCCAGCAGCTTAACCCACAGGGGCGGTGAAGGATGGAATGGCTACACCTTC
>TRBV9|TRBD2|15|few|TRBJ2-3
CASKKTSGSTDTQYF
TGTGCCAGCAAAAAAACTAGCGGGTCGACAGATACGCAGTATTTT
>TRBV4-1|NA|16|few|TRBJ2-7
CASSQDPATGHYEQYF
TGCGCCAGCAGCCAAGATCCAGCCACGGGACACTACGAGCAGTACTTC
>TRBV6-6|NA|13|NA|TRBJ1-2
CASTPEGLGGYTF
TGTGCCAGCACTCCGGAGGGGTTGGGCGGCTACACCTTC
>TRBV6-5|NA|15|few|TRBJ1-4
CASSYGQAINEKLFF
TGTGCCAGCAGTTACGGCCAGGCGATTAATGAAAAACTGTTTTTT
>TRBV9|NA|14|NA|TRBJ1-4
CASSVQGGSEKLFF
TGTGCCAGCAGCGTTCAGGGAGGCTCGGAAAAACTGTTTTTT
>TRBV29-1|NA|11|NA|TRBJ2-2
CSVELLGELFF
TGCAGCGTTGAGTTGCTCGGGGAGCTGTTTTTT
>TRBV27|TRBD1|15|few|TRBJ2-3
CASSSEDRVADTQYF
TGTGCCAGCAGTTCAGAGGACAGGGTCGCAGATACGCAGTATTTT
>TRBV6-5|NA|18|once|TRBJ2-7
CASSYFPYGGVNSYEQYF
TGTGCCAGCAGTTACTTCCCCTATGGCGGGGTGAACTCCTACGAGCAGTACTTC
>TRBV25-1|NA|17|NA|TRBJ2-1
CASSEYDARYPRNEQFF
TGTGCCAGCAGTGAATATGACGCGCGGTACCCCCGCAATGAGCAGTTCTTC
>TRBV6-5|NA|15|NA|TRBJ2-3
CASSYQQGHTDTQYF
TGTGCCAGCAGTTACCAACAGGGCCACACAGATACGCAGTATTTT
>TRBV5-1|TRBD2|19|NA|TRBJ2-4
CASSLESSGGILAKNIQYF
TGCGCCAGCAGCTTGGAGAGTAGCGGGGGCATCCTAGCCAAAAACATTCAGTACTTC
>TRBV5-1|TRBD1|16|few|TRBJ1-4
CASSRTGLSTNEKLFF
TGCGCCAGCAGCCGGACAGGGCTTTCGACTAATGAAAAACTGTTTTTT
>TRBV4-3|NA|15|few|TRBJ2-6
CASSLGLDPANVLTF
TGCGCCAGCAGCCTCGGGTTAGACCCGGCCAACGTCCTGACTTTC
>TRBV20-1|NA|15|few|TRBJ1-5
CSARRDTLPNQPQHF
TGCAGTGCTAGGCGGGACACCCTCCCTAATCAGCCCCAGCATTTT
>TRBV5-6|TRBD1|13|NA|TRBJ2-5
CASSWYRGSEQYF
TGTGCCAGCAGCTGGTACAGGGGGTCTGAGCAGTACTTC
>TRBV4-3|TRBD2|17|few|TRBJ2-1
CASSQDQYAGENNEQFF
TGCGCCAGCAGCCAAGATCAGTACGCGGGGGAGAACAATGAGCAGTTCTTC
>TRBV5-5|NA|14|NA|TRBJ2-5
CASSLSAAEETQYF
TGTGCCAGCAGCTTGTCGGCAGCCGAAGAGACCCAGTACTTC
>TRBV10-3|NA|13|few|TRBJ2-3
CAIKGDRTDTQYF
TGTGCCATCAAGGGGGATCGAACAGATACGCAGTATTTT
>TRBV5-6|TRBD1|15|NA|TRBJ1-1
CASRQTGVGNLEAFF
TGTGCCAGCAGGCAAACAGGGGTGGGGAACCTTGAAGCTTTCTTT
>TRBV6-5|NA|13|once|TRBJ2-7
CASSYTGVRTQYF
TGTGCCAGCAGTTATACGGGGGTCCGAACCCAGTACTTC
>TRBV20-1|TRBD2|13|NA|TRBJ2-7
CSASTSGPYEQYF
TGCAGTGCTAGTACTAGCGGTCCCTACGAGCAGTACTTC
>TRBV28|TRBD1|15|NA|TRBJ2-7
CASSRGQKLTYEQYF
TGTGCCAGCAGCAGGGGACAGAAACTGACCTACGAGCAGTACTTC
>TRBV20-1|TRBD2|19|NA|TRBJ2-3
CSATDRAVVAGTSTDTQYF
TGCAGTGCAACCGACCGAGCAGTGGTAGCGGGGACCAGCACAGATACGCAGTATTTT
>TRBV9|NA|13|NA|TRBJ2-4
CASSGQGGDIQYF
TGTGCCAGCAGCGGCCAGGGTGGAGACATTCAGTACTTC
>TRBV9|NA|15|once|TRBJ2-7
CASSVGGPASFEQYF
TGTGCCAGCAGCGTAGGGGGGCCGGCCTCCTTCGAGCAGTACTTC
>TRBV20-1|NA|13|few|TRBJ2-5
CSAGGGWVETQYF
TGCAGTGCTGGTGGGGGGTGGGTGGAGACCCAGTACTTC
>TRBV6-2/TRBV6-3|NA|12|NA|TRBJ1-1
CASTHGGTEAFF
TGTGCCAGCACCCACGGGGGCACTGAAGCTTTCTTT
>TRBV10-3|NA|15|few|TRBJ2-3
CAISESAGAEDTQYF
TGTGCCATCAGTGAGTCGGCGGGGGCGGAAGATACGCAGTATTTT
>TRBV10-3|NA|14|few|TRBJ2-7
CAISESGVAYEQYF
TGTGCCATCAGTGAGTCAGGGGTAGCCTACGAGCAGTACTTC
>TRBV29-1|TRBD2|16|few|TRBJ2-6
CSVDKFTSAGANVLTF
TGCAGCGTGGACAAATTTACTAGCGCTGGGGCCAACGTCCTGACTTTC
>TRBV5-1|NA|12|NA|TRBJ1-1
CASSLVGPEAFF
TGCGCCAGCAGCTTGGTTGGCCCTGAAGCTTTCTTT
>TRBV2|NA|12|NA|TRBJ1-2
CASPDRFYGYTF
TGTGCCAGCCCGGACCGTTTCTATGGCTACACCTTC
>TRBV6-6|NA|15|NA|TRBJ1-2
CASSAIATVNYGYTF
TGTGCCAGCAGTGCTATCGCAACCGTTAACTATGGCTACACCTTC
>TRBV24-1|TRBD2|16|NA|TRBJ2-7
CATSDFTSGGFNEQYF
TGTGCCACCAGTGATTTTACTAGCGGGGGCTTCAATGAGCAGTACTTC
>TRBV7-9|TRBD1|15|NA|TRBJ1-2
CASSSTGDYAYGYTF
TGTGCCAGCAGCTCGACAGGGGATTATGCCTATGGCTACACCTTC